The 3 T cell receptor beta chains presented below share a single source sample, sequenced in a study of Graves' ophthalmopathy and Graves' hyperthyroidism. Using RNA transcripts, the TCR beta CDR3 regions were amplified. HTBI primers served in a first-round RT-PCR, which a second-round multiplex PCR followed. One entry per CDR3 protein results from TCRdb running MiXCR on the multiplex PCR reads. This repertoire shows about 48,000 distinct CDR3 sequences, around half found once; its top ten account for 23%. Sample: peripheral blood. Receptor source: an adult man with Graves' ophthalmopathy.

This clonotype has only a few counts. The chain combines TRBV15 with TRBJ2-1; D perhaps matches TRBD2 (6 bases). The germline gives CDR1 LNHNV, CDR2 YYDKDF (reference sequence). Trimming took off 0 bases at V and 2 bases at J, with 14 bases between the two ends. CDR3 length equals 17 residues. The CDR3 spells CATSRDRGAGAYNEQFF. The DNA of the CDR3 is TGTGCCACCAGCAGAGATCGCGGGGCTGGTGCCTACAATGAGCAGTTCTTC.

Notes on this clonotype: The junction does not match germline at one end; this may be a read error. CDR3 amino acids: CASSRESGLAGINGQFF. DNA of the CDR3: TGTGCCAGCAGCCGAGAGTCCGGACTAGCGGGTATCAATGGGCAGTTCTTC. This chain uses TRBV9 with TRBJ2-1, with 11 bases fitting TRBD2. Germline V gene lookup returns CDR1 SGDLS and CDR2 YYNGEE. This CDR3 contains 17 residues.

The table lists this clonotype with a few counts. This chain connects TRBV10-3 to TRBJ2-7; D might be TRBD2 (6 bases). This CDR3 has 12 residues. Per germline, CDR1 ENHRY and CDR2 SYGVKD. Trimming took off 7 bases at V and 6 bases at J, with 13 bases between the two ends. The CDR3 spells CAINGGPGEQYF. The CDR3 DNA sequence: TGTGCCATCAACGGGGGTCCGGGCGAGCAGTACTTC.